In this sample, the clone carrying this T cell receptor (beta chain) turned up a few times. This record belongs to a study of T-cell reconstitution after alpha-beta-depleted transplantation in children. For TCRbeta, the library was prepared with unique molecular identifiers. TCRdb passed the PCR reads through MiXCR, listing each CDR3 protein once. The repertoire consists of about 540,000 distinct CDR3 sequences, with around 17% occurring once and the leading ten covering 3% to 3.5%. This clonotype was obtained from a human donor who donated a stem cell graft to a child with acute lymphoblastic leukemia. The specimen comprised PBMCs from the stem cell graft donor, sampled from the stem cell graft.

CDR3 protein: CASSFQHGSNQPQHF. Written as DNA, the CDR3 is TGTGCCAGCAGTTTTCAACATGGTAGCAATCAGCCCCAGCATTTT. This chain joins TRBV27 and TRBJ1-5; D ambiguous. V was pared by 3 bases and J by 0 bases, with 9 bases between. This CDR3 has 15 residues. Per the germline V gene, CDR1 is MNHEY and CDR2 is SMNVEV (reference sequence).